The entry that follows covers one T cell receptor beta chain sequence. Its specificity is unknown. The length of the CDR3 is 17 residues. The V gene's germline CDR1 is MRHNA and CDR2 SNTAGT. Trimming stripped 9 bases from V and 1 base from J, with 24 bases between. The treatment: roughly 10-day PBMC culture with coronavirus spike peptide pools or control peptides (ViraFEST assay). Using peptide pools, antigen-specific T cells were expanded in ViraFEST before TCRs were sequenced. The data originate from a study of vaccination and CD4 T cells after COVID-19. Study outcomes and limitations: Median reactive clonotypes, those recognizing SARS-CoV-2, rose from around 20 to 38, not significantly.

An Oncomine TCR Beta short-read assay was used to sequence the DNA from cultured CD4+ T cells. The template was genomic DNA from cultured CD4+ T cells. Using its own MiXCR run on the PCR reads, TCRdb lists one record per CDR3 protein. The sample shows 15,000 or so distinct CDR3 sequences, around 69% of them seen only once. The clonotype originates from a human donor who had recovered from COVID-19. V and J are TRBV6-4 and TRBJ1-2, with D tentatively TRBD1 (6 bases). The sample comprised CD4+ T cells from blood, cultured in vitro. The CDR3 loop is CARGRGGSVHGNYGYTF. Here the CDR3 DNA reads TGTGCCAGAGGGAGGGGGGGATCGGTGCATGGTAACTATGGCTACACCTTC.